These 32 T cell receptor beta chains originate from one sample sequenced in a study of T cell responses to AZD1222 COVID-19 vaccine. This table comes from immunoSEQ multiplex PCR, and its TCRdb copy is limited to in-frame clones, with some not included. This sample carries 150,000 or so clones, about 91% of them seen once, and the ten largest clones take about 4%. This sample comprised peripheral blood, obtained 28 days after the second AZD1222 dose. The receptors stem from an adult who received the AZD1222 COVID-19 vaccine.

The chain joins TRBV20-1 to TRBJ2-5; D gene unclear. CDR3 length equals 14 residues. V was clipped by 3 bases and J by 4 bases, with 15 bases between them. CDR1 and CDR2 (germline): DFQATT, SNEGSKA (reference sequence). The CDR3 sequence: CSASTIDGRETQYF. DNA of the CDR3: TGCAGTGCTAGTACTATCGACGGTCGAGAGACCCAGTACTTC.

This sequence joins TRBV11-2 and TRBJ1-4; 9 bases agree with TRBD1. This CDR3 is 15 amino acids long. V was pared by 5 bases and J by 8 bases, with 9 bases of the junction left unmatched. The V gene's germline CDR1 is SGHAT and CDR2 FQNNGV. Written as DNA, the CDR3 is TGTGCCAGCAGCCAGATGACAGGGGGAGGGGAAAAACTGTTTTTT. Translation: CASSQMTGGGEKLFF. The whole variable domain, filled in from reference TRBV11-2 and TRBJ1-4, reads EAGVAQSPRYKIIEKRQSVAFWCNPISGHATLYWYQQILGQGPKLLIQFQNNGVVDDSQLPKDRFSAERLKGVDSTLKIQPAKLEDSAVYLCASSQMTGGGEKLFFGSGTQLSVL.

This clone showed up just once. The chain is built from TRBV6-1 and TRBJ1-4; unclear D gene. CDR3 size: 17 residues. Trimming stripped 1 base from V and 3 bases from J, with 15 bases between. Germline CDR1 and CDR2: MNHNS and SASEGT. CDR3 in DNA: TGTGCCAGCAGTGAAGGGAAGGGTTACCTAGCTAATGAAAAACTGTTTTTT. Amino acids: CASSEGKGYLANEKLFF.

The rearrangement links TRBV6-1 to TRBJ2-5; TRBD2 might be the D (5 bases). Trimming took off 2 bases at V and 1 base at J, with 14 bases between the two ends. The CDR3 has 16 residues. CDR1 is MNHNS and CDR2 is SASEGT in the germline V gene. The CDR3 protein is CASSERAGRPQETQYF. CDR3 DNA: TGTGCCAGCAGTGAACGGGCGGGCAGGCCCCAAGAGACCCAGTACTTC.

This chain uses TRBV24-1 with TRBJ1-5, with no clear D. The germline V gene encodes CDR1 KGHDR and CDR2 SFDVKD. The CDR3 consists of 13 residues. Trimming pared 2 bases from V and 9 bases from J, leaving 10 bases between. The CDR3 loop is CATSDSGTRPQHF. The CDR3 DNA reads as TGTGCCACCAGTGATTCGGGAACGCGGCCCCAGCATTTT.

The gene calls are TRBV19 and TRBJ2-7, with TRBD1 matching 7 bases. Trimming took 4 bases from V and 1 from J; bases not matched to a gene: 7. Germline CDR1 reads LNHDA; CDR2 reads SQIVND (reference sequence). The CDR3 loop spans 15 amino acids. The CDR3 spells CASSKQGLRSYEQYF. In DNA, the CDR3 is TGTGCCAGTAGTAAACAGGGGCTTAGGTCCTACGAGCAGTACTTC.

The rearrangement joins TRBV30 to TRBJ1-4, with a weak D call TRBD1 (6 bases). This CDR3 contains 15 residues. Trimming took 0 bases from V and 8 from J, leaving 16 bases between them. From germline, CDR1 is GTSNPN and CDR2 SVGIG (reference sequence). This CDR3 reads CAWSVERGELEKLFF. The CDR3 bases are TGTGCCTGGAGTGTAGAGAGGGGGGAACTCGAAAAACTGTTTTTT.

This chain connects TRBV10-3 to TRBJ1-4; a possible D gene is TRBD1 (5 bases). The CDR3 runs 11 residues. Germline V gene lookup returns CDR1 ENHRY and CDR2 SYGVKD. V lost 8 bases to trimming and J lost 7 bases, with 8 bases between them. CDR3 bases: TGTGCCATCGGGGACGGTGAAAAACTGTTTTTT. Its translation: CAIGDGEKLFF.

This clone showed up just a few times. V and J are TRBV11-3 and TRBJ2-7; 8 nucleotides match TRBD2. CDR3 length equals 14 residues. CDR1 and CDR2 from the germline V gene are SGHNT and YENEEA. The trim removed 3 bases at V and 6 bases at J, leaving 7 bases unmatched. The CDR3 sequence is CASSFISGSSEQYF. The CDR3, as DNA: TGTGCCAGCAGCTTCATCAGCGGGAGCAGCGAGCAGTACTTC.

V is TRBV14 and J is TRBJ2-7, with 7 bases identical to TRBD1. This CDR3 region has 16 residues. CDR1 and CDR2 from the germline V gene are SGHDN and FVKESK. V shed 3 bases and J 6 bases; nucleotides not matched to a gene: 14. The CDR3 DNA reads TGTGCCAGCAGCCATCTATTTAGGGGGCGAATCGGCGAGCAGTACTTC. Its protein is CASSHLFRGRIGEQYF. The variable domain in full, with the rest retrieved from reference TRBV14 and TRBJ2-7, is EAGVTQFPSHSVIEKGQTVTLRCDPISGHDNLYWYRRVMGKEIKFLLHFVKESKQDESGMPNNRFLAERTGGTYSTLKVQPAELEDSGVYFCASSHLFRGRIGEQYFGPGTRLTVT.

The chain combines TRBV29-1 with TRBJ2-1; D not certain. V was cut by 0 bases and J by 7 bases, with 7 bases left in between. In germline, CDR1 is SQVTM, CDR2 ANQGSEA. This CDR3 is built from 12 residues. The CDR3 nucleotides read TGCAGCGTTGAAGATTTGGAGAATGAGCAGTTCTTC. As protein: CSVEDLENEQFF.

This chain uses TRBV3-1 (or the pseudogene TRBV3-2) with TRBJ1-3; the match to TRBD1 covers 7 bases. Germline CDR1 is LGHDT and CDR2 is YNNKEL (reference sequence). This CDR3 comprises 16 residues. J was trimmed by 2 bases and V by 1 base; bases with no gene match: 5. CDR3 residues: CASSQVDRAPGNTIYF. The CDR3 DNA sequence: TGTGCCAGCAGCCAAGTCGACAGGGCGCCTGGAAACACCATATATTTT.

V and J are TRBV19 and TRBJ2-4, with D perhaps matching TRBD1 or TRBD2 (5 bases each). Germline lookup yields CDR1 LNHDA and CDR2 SQIVND (reference sequence). The CDR3 runs to 13 residues. V dropped 5 bases and J dropped 9 bases, with 14 bases sitting between them. The CDR3 loop reads CASSRRDGRIQYF. The CDR3 DNA reads TGTGCCAGTAGTCGCCGGGACGGTCGCATTCAGTACTTC. The whole variable domain, filled in from reference TRBV19 and TRBJ2-4, reads DGGITQSPKYLFRKEGQNVTLSCEQNLNHDAMYWYRQDPGQGLRLIYYSQIVNDFQKGDIAEGYSVSREKKESFPLTVTSAQKNPTAFYLCASSRRDGRIQYFGAGTRLSVL.

V usage is TRBV27 and J usage is TRBJ1-2, with a tentative D call TRBD1 (5 bases). The germline gives CDR1 MNHEY, CDR2 SMNVEV (reference sequence). Trimming took 6 bases from V and 1 from J, leaving 12 bases between them. The CDR3 is made up of 14 amino acids. CDR3 bases: TGTGCCAGCAGGGTAGCCAGGGATAACTATGGCTACACCTTC. Translated: CASRVARDNYGYTF.

The gene calls are TRBV19 and TRBJ1-2; D ambiguous. The CDR3 covers 12 residues. Deletions cut 5 bases from V and 1 base from J, with 5 bases between. Per the germline V gene, CDR1 is LNHDA and CDR2 is SQIVND (reference sequence). CDR3 DNA: TGTGCCAGTAGTCGGTTTAACTATGGCTACACCTTC. It is translated as CASSRFNYGYTF.

This clone was observed a single time. V usage is TRBV5-1 and J usage is TRBJ1-3, with D unclear. Germline CDR1 reads SGHRS; CDR2 reads YFSETQ. The CDR3 spans 15 residues. The V end lost 6 bases, the J end lost 4 bases, and 17 bases lay between the germline ends. The CDR3, as DNA: TGCGCCAGCAAAGGATGGATTGATCCGGGAAACACCATATATTTT. It yields the protein CASKGWIDPGNTIYF.

This clone has only a few counts. The CDR3 DNA follows: TGTGCCAGCAGCCAAACAGCTTCCGGAGGCTACACCTTC. This gives the protein CASSQTASGGYTF. The chain has TRBV14 and TRBJ1-2, with D hard to call. Trimming took 2 bases from V and 8 from J, leaving 12 bases between them. The germline CDR1 and CDR2 sequences are SGHDN and FVKESK. This CDR3 is built from 13 residues.

The chain couples TRBV4-1 to TRBJ2-1; a possible D gene is TRBD2 (5 bases). CDR3 length: 16 residues. Between the trimmed V and J ends, which lost 8 bases and 0 bases, there was a span of 17 bases. Germline V gives CDR1 MGHRA, CDR2 YSYEKL. CDR3 nucleotide sequence: TGCGCCAGCTCCGCCGGCACTAGGAGCTCCTACAATGAGCAGTTCTTC. It codes for CASSAGTRSSYNEQFF.

This rearrangement joins TRBV12-3 or TRBV12-4 to TRBJ2-7; D call uncertain. The CDR3 is 13 residues long. Trimming took 4 bases from V and 4 from J, leaving 11 bases between them. DNA of the CDR3: TGTGCCAGCAGTTCCTACCTAGGGTACGAGCAGTACTTC. It encodes CASSSYLGYEQYF.

The chain couples TRBV6-1 to TRBJ1-2; 10 positions agree with TRBD1. The V gene end was trimmed by 2 bases and the J gene end by 5 bases; junction bases not matched to a gene: 14. The CDR3 runs 18 residues. The V gene's germline CDR1 is MNHNS and CDR2 SASEGT. CDR3 sequence reads: CASSEPSADRGGSYGYTF. The CDR3 DNA is TGTGCCAGCAGTGAACCTTCCGCGGACAGGGGGGGATCTTATGGCTACACCTTC.

V usage is TRBV3-1 (or the pseudogene TRBV3-2) and J usage is TRBJ2-7, with no clear D. Germline-derived CDR1 and CDR2 are LGHDT and YNNKEL (reference sequence). The CDR3 extends over 11 amino acids. V gave up 1 base and J gave up 5 bases, with 3 bases separating them. The CDR3 reads CASSQVHEQYF. For the CDR3, the DNA is TGTGCCAGCAGCCAAGTGCACGAGCAGTACTTC.

V gene TRBV6-5 combines with J gene TRBJ1-2; D gene unclear. V lost 7 bases and J lost 1, with 13 bases in between. The CDR3 spans 14 residues. From germline, CDR1 is MNHEY and CDR2 SVGAGI. CDR3 bases: TGTGCCAGCACGTCCGGCGTACTTAACTATGGCTACACCTTC. It translates to CASTSGVLNYGYTF.

The genes are TRBV5-6 and TRBJ2-2; D remains unclear. Germline CDR1 reads SGHDT; CDR2 reads YYEEEE. The CDR3 runs to 14 residues. V lost 4 bases, J lost 6 bases, and 13 bases lay in between. CDR3 amino acids: CASSAFTRPGELFF. The CDR3 DNA reads TGTGCCAGCAGCGCCTTTACGAGACCCGGGGAGCTGTTTTTT.

J is TRBJ2-3 and V is TRBV6-5; D call uncertain. Trimming took 0 bases from V and 0 from J, leaving 10 bases between them. The CDR3 extends over 16 amino acids. The germline V gene encodes CDR1 MNHEY and CDR2 SVGAGI. The CDR3 reads CASSYSWFSSTDTQYF. The CDR3 DNA follows: TGTGCCAGCAGTTACTCCTGGTTTAGCAGCACAGATACGCAGTATTTT.

There are a few counts of this clone. The V call is TRBV5-1, the J call TRBJ2-2; D may be TRBD2 (5 bases). This CDR3 has 17 amino acids. V gave up 3 bases and J gave up 0 bases, with 15 bases separating them. Germline CDR1 SGHRS, CDR2 YFSETQ. The CDR3 DNA reads as TGCGCCAGCAGCTCCGGGGTAGGACGTACGAACACCGGGGAGCTGTTTTTT. It yields the protein CASSSGVGRTNTGELFF.

V and J are TRBV6-5 and TRBJ1-3; D not certain. Looked up from germline, CDR1 is MNHEY and CDR2 is SVGAGI. Trimming removed 0 bases at V and 0 bases at J, with 9 bases between. The CDR3 is 16 amino acids. The CDR3: CASSYSARSSGNTIYF. In DNA, the CDR3 is TGTGCCAGCAGTTACTCTGCCAGGAGCTCTGGAAACACCATATATTTT.

This chain connects TRBV7-2 to TRBJ2-1; 9 nucleotides agree with TRBD2. The CDR3 covers 16 residues. Unmatched junction bases numbered 6, after V lost 2 bases and J lost 4 bases. CDR1 is SGHTA and CDR2 is FQGNSA in the germline V gene. CDR3 sequence reads: CASSLLLAGSYNEQFF. In DNA, the CDR3 is TGTGCCAGCAGCTTACTGCTAGCGGGATCTTACAATGAGCAGTTCTTC.

The V call is TRBV6-2 or TRBV6-3, the J call TRBJ1-2; tentative D call: TRBD1 (5 bases). The CDR3 length is 14 residues. V was cut by 5 bases and J by 6 bases, with 16 bases left in between. CDR1 MNHEY and CDR2 SVGEGT come from the germline V gene. CDR3 amino acids: CASSTQVPHDGYTF. The CDR3 DNA reads as TGTGCCAGCAGTACACAGGTACCCCATGATGGCTACACCTTC.

The chain links TRBV30 to TRBJ2-7, with D tentatively TRBD1 or TRBD2 (5 bases each). Trimming took 2 bases from V and 2 from J, leaving 7 bases between them. Germline assignment: CDR1 GTSNPN and CDR2 SVGIG (reference sequence). The CDR3 is 12 amino acids. Here the CDR3 reads CAWSQGPYEQYF. CDR3 nucleotides: TGTGCCTGGAGTCAGGGACCCTACGAGCAGTACTTC.

The chain links TRBV5-1 to TRBJ2-3; D is uncertain. Germline loops: CDR1 SGHRS, CDR2 YFSETQ. The CDR3 loop spans 12 amino acids. The ends were cut back, 7 bases at V and 0 bases at J, with 6 bases in the middle. The CDR3 loop reads CASGSSTDTQYF. In nucleotides, the CDR3 is TGCGCCAGCGGCTCTAGCACAGATACGCAGTATTTT.

Only one count was recorded for this clone. The gene calls are TRBV11-2 and TRBJ1-1; tentative D call: TRBD1 (5 bases). The CDR3 contains 17 residues. Trimming stripped 1 base from V and 5 bases from J, with 20 bases between. Germline V gene lookup returns CDR1 SGHAT and CDR2 FQNNGV. The CDR3 region is CASSLGVAGALGTEAFF. The DNA for the CDR3 is TGTGCCAGCAGCTTAGGGGTCGCTGGGGCCCTAGGGACTGAAGCTTTCTTT.

The chain couples TRBV12-3 or TRBV12-4 to TRBJ1-1; no firm D call. V lost 5 bases and J 4 bases, leaving 11 bases between the germline ends. This CDR3 comprises 13 residues. DNA for the CDR3: TGTGCCAGCAGTCTAACATTGACCACTGAAGCTTTCTTT. Amino acid sequence: CASSLTLTTEAFF.